Below are 30 T cell receptor beta chains sequenced from a single sample in a study of blood T cell repertoires in COVID-19. TCRdb's copy holds only in-frame clones and misses some; the assay was immunoSEQ multiplex PCR. The table lists around 80,000 clones, 82% of them singletons, with around a quarter in the top ten. Sequenced input: peripheral blood. These receptors all stem from a human donor in a cohort sampled during active COVID-19.

The V gene is TRBV24-1, the J gene TRBJ2-2, with D tentatively TRBD2 (5 bases). Trimming pared 1 base from V and 2 bases from J, leaving 7 bases between. CDR1 and CDR2 (germline): KGHDR, SFDVKD. The CDR3 is made up of 15 amino acids. This CDR3 is CATSDFGLNTGELFF. The DNA of the CDR3 is TGTGCCACCAGTGATTTCGGACTTAACACCGGGGAGCTGTTTTTT.

J is TRBJ1-6 and V is TRBV5-1; no clear D gene. The CDR3 is 15 amino acids. Germline loops: CDR1 SGHRS, CDR2 YFSETQ. The germline V and J ends were trimmed by 1 base and 5 bases, with 10 bases remaining between them. The CDR3 DNA sequence: TGCGCCAGCAGCTTGTCCTCGGGAAATAATTCACCCCTCCACTTT. It yields the protein CASSLSSGNNSPLHF. Complete variable domain (other parts from reference TRBV5-1 and TRBJ1-6): KAGVTQTPRYLIKTRGQQVTLSCSPISGHRSVSWYQQTPGQGLQFLFEYFSETQRNKGNFPGRFSGRQFSNSRSEMNVSTLELGDSALYLCASSLSSGNNSPLHFGNGTRLTVT.

The chain links TRBV19 to TRBJ2-5; TRBD1 might be the D (6 bases). CDR1 and CDR2 (germline): LNHDA, SQIVND (reference sequence). V shed 6 bases and J shed 2 bases, with 13 bases lying between them. This CDR3 spans 14 amino acids. The CDR3 DNA reads as TGTGCCAGTAGGCCGGGACACATACAAGAGACCCAGTACTTC. Translating gives CASRPGHIQETQYF.

The chain links TRBV6-2 or TRBV6-3 to TRBJ2-3; 11 bases map to TRBD2. The CDR3 is 16 amino acids. J gave up 6 bases and V 4 bases, and 9 bases lay outside the gene matches. Germline V lookup: CDR1 MNHEY, CDR2 SVGEGT. DNA of the CDR3: TGTGCCAGCAGTTCCAGACTAGCGGGGACCCCGGATACGCAGTATTTT. Translation: CASSSRLAGTPDTQYF.

This rearrangement joins TRBV11-2 to TRBJ2-7; 8 bases are shared with TRBD1. V shed 3 bases and J 1 base; nucleotides not matched to a gene: 2. Germline loops: CDR1 SGHAT, CDR2 FQNNGV. The CDR3 contains 14 residues. CDR3 in DNA: TGTGCCAGCAGCTTGGACAGGGCTTCCTACGAGCAGTACTTC. This codes for CASSLDRASYEQYF.

The rearrangement joins TRBV11-2 to TRBJ2-1; D is possibly TRBD1 (6 bases). V was trimmed by 6 bases and J by 8 bases, leaving 14 bases between them. Germline lookup yields CDR1 SGHAT and CDR2 FQNNGV. The CDR3 has 13 amino acids. CDR3 residues: CASRQGRVDEQFF. CDR3 nucleotide sequence: TGTGCCAGCAGACAGGGCAGGGTCGATGAGCAGTTCTTC.

The chain has TRBV2 and TRBJ2-7, with a possible D match to TRBD1 (5 bases). Trimming took 6 bases from V and 5 from J, leaving 11 bases between them. CDR1 and CDR2 from the germline V gene are SNHLY and FYNNEI. The CDR3 runs 12 residues. CDR3 sequence reads: CASRGLGDEQYF. CDR3 DNA: TGTGCCAGCAGGGGGCTGGGCGACGAGCAGTACTTC. Full variable domain (rest looked up from reference TRBV2 and TRBJ2-7): EPEVTQTPSHQVTQMGQEVILRCVPISNHLYFYWYRQILGQKVEFLVSFYNNEISEKSEIFDDQFSVERPDGSNFTLKIRSTKLEDSAMYFCASRGLGDEQYFGPGTRLTVT.

The chain is built from TRBV7-8 and TRBJ1-2; 7 bases are shared with TRBD1. Trimming took 2 bases from V and 0 from J; bases not matched to a gene: 6. The CDR3 is 16 amino acids. Germline lookup yields CDR1 SGHVS and CDR2 FQNEAQ. CDR3 sequence reads: CASSLLWQGANYGYTF. The CDR3 nucleotides are TGTGCCAGCAGCTTACTGTGGCAGGGGGCTAACTATGGCTACACCTTC.

The chain links TRBV16 to TRBJ1-2; 10 positions match TRBD1. V shed 0 bases and J 6 bases; nucleotides not matched to a gene: 13. Germline V gene data show CDR1 as KGHSY and CDR2 as FQNENV. CDR3 length equals 18 residues. The chain's CDR3 is CASSQSGTGGQGKDGYTF. The CDR3 coding sequence is TGTGCCAGCAGCCAATCGGGGACGGGGGGACAGGGGAAAGATGGCTACACCTTC.

This chain links TRBV28 with TRBJ1-2, with D uncertain. CDR1 and CDR2 (germline): MDHEN, SYDVKM. This CDR3 spans 13 amino acids. Trimming shortened V by 5 bases and J by 4 bases, and 11 bases separated the two germline ends. Written as DNA, the CDR3 is TGTGCCAGCAGTAAAGGACTGAGCTATGGCTACACCTTC. Translation gives CASSKGLSYGYTF.

V is TRBV10-2 and J is TRBJ1-2; TRBD1 matches 7 bases. Germline V CDR1 and CDR2: WSHSY, SAAADI. J gave up 4 bases and V 5 bases, and 4 bases lay outside the gene matches. This CDR3 contains 13 residues. The CDR3 sequence is CASSQGVPYGYTF. The CDR3, as DNA: TGCGCCAGCAGTCAGGGGGTTCCCTATGGCTACACCTTC.

The chain is built from TRBV10-3 and TRBJ1-2, with 7 bases matching TRBD1. Germline CDR1 reads ENHRY; CDR2 reads SYGVKD. The CDR3 has 13 amino acids. V was clipped by 4 bases and J by 8 bases; unmatched bases: 7. The CDR3 DNA reads as TGTGCCATCAGTGTAACAGGGGAGGAGGGCTACACCTTC. Translating gives CAISVTGEEGYTF.

Of note for this clone: This sample includes further DNA sequences coding for the same CDR3. V and J are TRBV6-5 and TRBJ1-1; 7 bases match TRBD1. Trimming removed 6 bases from V and 2 bases from J; junction bases left unmatched: 3. The CDR3 length is 13 residues. Germline loops: CDR1 MNHEY, CDR2 SVGAGI. CDR3 sequence (DNA): TGTGCCAGCAGGAGACAGGGCAACACTGAAGCTTTCTTT. This gives the protein CASRRQGNTEAFF.

The chain joins TRBV19 to TRBJ2-7; 13 bases match TRBD2. Trimming removed 3 bases from V and 6 bases from J; junction bases left unmatched: 5. Germline CDR1 is LNHDA and CDR2 is SQIVND (reference sequence). This CDR3 is 15 amino acids long. Here the CDR3 DNA reads TGTGCCAGTAGTATCAAAGGACTAGCGGGGGCCGAGCAGTACTTC. Its translation: CASSIKGLAGAEQYF.

The rearrangement joins TRBV11-2 to TRBJ2-5, with D hard to call. Trimming left V 2 bases short and J 0 bases short, with 10 bases between. This CDR3 is 15 amino acids long. Germline CDR1 reads SGHAT; CDR2 reads FQNNGV. CDR3 coding DNA: TGTGCCAGCAGCTTATACCAGGCGTACCAAGAGACCCAGTACTTC. It specifies CASSLYQAYQETQYF.

V is TRBV27 and J is TRBJ2-7; TRBD2 aligns across 7 bases. Germline CDR1 reads MNHEY; CDR2 reads SMNVEV (reference sequence). V was clipped by 3 bases and J by 0 bases; unmatched bases: 5. There are 15 residues in the CDR3. Here the CDR3 DNA reads TGTGCCAGCAGTTTCGTTGGGGACTACTCCTACGAGCAGTACTTC. It specifies CASSFVGDYSYEQYF.

The chain couples TRBV5-4 to TRBJ2-5; no firm D call. V gave up 3 bases and J gave up 0 bases, with 12 bases separating them. The CDR3 runs 15 residues. From germline, CDR1 is SGHNT and CDR2 YYREEE (reference sequence). This chain's CDR3 is CASSSLGWYQETQYF. The CDR3 nucleotides are TGTGCCAGCAGCTCCCTCGGTTGGTACCAAGAGACCCAGTACTTC.

The chain has TRBV11-2 and TRBJ1-4; D not resolved. Trimming took 5 bases from V and 8 from J, leaving 12 bases between them. CDR1 and CDR2 from the germline V gene are SGHAT and FQNNGV. The CDR3 has 13 residues. In nucleotides, the CDR3 is TGTGCCAGCAGCCCGCGGGCCCTCGAAAAACTGTTTTTT. Translation gives CASSPRALEKLFF.

V is TRBV21-1 and J is TRBJ2-4; no check of the table's D call, TRBD2, against the DNA was made. TRBV21-1 is labeled a pseudogene. The CDR3 totals 15 residues. CDR3 amino acids: CASSYAGVTKNIQYF. The DNA for the CDR3 is TGTGCCAGCAGCTACGCGGGGGTGACTAAAAACATTCAGTACTTC.

The V call is TRBV20-1, the J call TRBJ2-5; 8 bases map to TRBD2. The CDR3 spans 16 residues. Germline assignment: CDR1 DFQATT and CDR2 SNEGSKA (reference sequence). Trimming at V came to 3 bases and at J to 0 bases, leaving 9 bases not matched to a gene. CDR3 protein: CSASVQRGWYQETQYF. The CDR3, as DNA: TGCAGTGCTAGTGTCCAGCGGGGGTGGTACCAAGAGACCCAGTACTTC.

The chain couples TRBV25-1 to TRBJ1-1; a possible D gene is TRBD1 (6 bases). This CDR3 spans 16 amino acids. Germline V gene sequence: CDR1 MGHDK, CDR2 SYGVNS. V lost 5 bases and J lost 0, with 16 bases in between. CDR3 region: CASSPNDRYMNTEAFF. In DNA, the CDR3 is TGTGCCAGCAGTCCTAATGACAGGTACATGAACACTGAAGCTTTCTTT.

V and J are TRBV25-1 and TRBJ2-3, with 8 bases that match TRBD2. This CDR3 is built from 17 residues. Germline V CDR1 and CDR2: MGHDK, SYGVNS. V lost 7 bases to trimming and J lost 4 bases; unmatched junction nucleotides: 16. DNA of the CDR3: TGTGCCAGCACCCCCCGGGGGGGGAGGGGGGCGTCAGATACGCAGTATTTT. This codes for CASTPRGGRGASDTQYF.

The chain recombines TRBV28 with TRBJ2-3, with a tentative D call TRBD2 (5 bases). CDR3 length: 14 residues. Trimming stripped 10 bases from V and 0 bases from J, with 14 bases between. Germline V gene lookup returns CDR1 MDHEN and CDR2 SYDVKM. The CDR3 loop reads CATRPGTSTDTQYF. CDR3 nucleotide sequence: TGTGCCACCAGACCGGGAACCAGCACAGATACGCAGTATTTT.

The chain couples TRBV2 to TRBJ2-5, with 10 bases aligning to TRBD1. The CDR3 has 14 residues. V shed 8 bases and J 4 bases; nucleotides not matched to a gene: 7. The germline V gene has CDR1 SNHLY and CDR2 FYNNEI. The DNA for the CDR3 is TGTGCCAGCTCCGGGGGGACAGGGGCAGAGACCCAGTACTTC. It yields the protein CASSGGTGAETQYF.

This clone was detected only a few times. The V gene is TRBV30, the J gene TRBJ2-1; D unclear. The CDR3 covers 13 residues. Looked up from germline, CDR1 is GTSNPN and CDR2 is SVGIG (reference sequence). Deletions cut 2 bases from V and 4 bases from J, with 9 bases between. CDR3 loop: CAWSRTNYNEQFF. The CDR3 DNA follows: TGTGCCTGGAGTAGAACTAATTACAATGAGCAGTTCTTC.

The chain combines TRBV19 with TRBJ1-1; no clear D gene. With 7 bases removed from V and 3 bases from J, the gap between germline ends came to 15 bases. In germline, CDR1 is LNHDA, CDR2 SQIVND (reference sequence). CDR3 size: 14 residues. The CDR3 DNA is TGTGCCAGTACCACCCCGGAGTTCCACACTGAAGCTTTCTTT. Encoded protein: CASTTPEFHTEAFF.

The V and J genes are TRBV6-5 and TRBJ2-1; D might be TRBD1 (5 bases). The CDR3 runs to 13 residues. V gave up 0 bases and J gave up 8 bases, with 8 bases separating them. Germline CDR1 is MNHEY and CDR2 is SVGAGI. The CDR3 sequence is CASSYSKGDEQFF. CDR3 nucleotide sequence: TGTGCCAGCAGTTACTCGAAAGGGGATGAGCAGTTCTTC.

The chain recombines TRBV5-1 with TRBJ2-1; D might be TRBD2 (5 bases). The germline V gene has CDR1 SGHRS and CDR2 YFSETQ. This CDR3 region has 15 residues. Trimming took 4 bases from V and 5 from J, leaving 16 bases between them. CDR3 DNA: TGCGCCAGCAGCCATCCGGGGATAACCAACAATGAGCAGTTCTTC. Its translation is CASSHPGITNNEQFF.

The chain joins TRBV5-1 to TRBJ2-1; 7 nucleotides agree with TRBD1. Germline V gene data show CDR1 as SGHRS and CDR2 as YFSETQ. This CDR3 spans 15 amino acids. The trim removed 0 bases at V and 7 bases at J, leaving 7 bases unmatched. The CDR3 loop reads CASSLGQGGMNEQFF. The CDR3 DNA is TGCGCCAGCAGCTTGGGACAGGGTGGCATGAATGAGCAGTTCTTC. The full variable domain, with the rest looked up from reference TRBV5-1 and TRBJ2-1, is KAGVTQTPRYLIKTRGQQVTLSCSPISGHRSVSWYQQTPGQGLQFLFEYFSETQRNKGNFPGRFSGRQFSNSRSEMNVSTLELGDSALYLCASSLGQGGMNEQFFGPGTRLTVL.

A few counts support this clone. This chain links TRBV5-1 with TRBJ1-3; D unclear. CDR3 length: 15 residues. In germline, CDR1 is SGHRS, CDR2 YFSETQ. The V end lost 4 bases, the J end lost 0 bases, and 11 bases lay between the germline ends. The CDR3 spells CASSAFLSSGNTIYF. Written as DNA, the CDR3 is TGCGCCAGCAGCGCATTCCTTAGCTCTGGAAACACCATATATTTT.